The rows below give T cell receptor beta chains drawn from one sample of a study of shared clonotypes between healthy human individuals. The data were produced by immunoSEQ multiplex PCR, yet TCRdb's version contains in-frame clones alone and is incomplete. The sample has roughly 2.1 million clones, around 93% seen once. Material: naive CD8+ T cells from PBMCs. Receptor source: a man between 18 and 35 years old in good health. Some clones in this sample may be carry-over from other donors' samples. The CDR3 runs from the conserved cysteine through the conserved F or W. The D gene is left open where the match is weak. Only some rows state a clone size, as once, few, many or a class for expanded clones.

clone size	J gene	V gene	D gene	CDR3 DNA	CDR3 protein
NA	TRBJ2-2	TRBV30	NA	TGTGCCCATTCGCTAGTTTCGAACACCGGGGAGCTGTTTTTT	CAHSLVSNTGELFF
NA	TRBJ1-2	TRBV13	NA	TGTGCCAGCAGCAACCGTGGGGCAGGGCGGATTTACGACTACACCTTC	CASSNRGAGRIYDYTF
NA	TRBJ2-2	TRBV5-1	NA	TGCGCCAGCAGCTTCGTAGACGGGACTCGGAACACCGGGGAGCTGTTTTTT	CASSFVDGTRNTGELFF
few	TRBJ1-1	TRBV6-1	NA	TGTGCCAGCAGGCCCAGATCAGGAGAGACTGAAGCTTTCTTT	CASRPRSGETEAFF
NA	TRBJ2-1	TRBV29-1	NA	TGCAGCGCGGGGGACGGGGAGCAGTTCTTC	CSAGDGEQFF
NA	TRBJ2-4	TRBV15	TRBD1	TGTGCCACCAGCACTACAGGGGGCCCCGGTCAGTACTTC	CATSTTGGPGQYF
NA	TRBJ2-1	TRBV6-5	TRBD2	TGTGCCAGCAGTACCTTAGCGGGTGAGCAGTTCTTC	CASSTLAGEQFF
NA	TRBJ2-1	TRBV5-5	NA	TGTGCCAGCAGCTTCAGTCGCTCCTACAATGAGCAGTTCTTC	CASSFSRSYNEQFF
NA	TRBJ1-2	TRBV9	NA	TGTGCCAGCAGTCCCGACAGTATTAACTATGGCTACACCTTC	CASSPDSINYGYTF
once	TRBJ2-7	TRBV27	TRBD2	TGTGCCAGCAGTTGGGACGGGAGGGCTTACGAGCAGTACTTC	CASSWDGRAYEQYF
NA	TRBJ2-7	TRBV7-6	NA	TGTGCCAGCAGCTTGTTAACGAGCTCCTACGAGCAGTACTTC	CASSLLTSSYEQYF
NA	TRBJ2-1	TRBV4-3	NA	TGCGCCAGCAGCCATGGGGTCTCAGCAACGGAGCAGTTCTTC	CASSHGVSATEQFF
NA	TRBJ1-2	TRBV28	NA	TGTGCCAGCCACTCTCGGTATGGCTACACCTTC	CASHSRYGYTF
NA	TRBJ2-1	TRBV7-2	NA	TGTGCCAGCAGCTTCCCTAGAGGCGGGCCCGACAATGAGCAGTTCTTC	CASSFPRGGPDNEQFF
once	TRBJ2-1	TRBV27	TRBD1	TGTGCCAGCAGGACAGGGGCGGGTGAGCAGTTCTTC	CASRTGAGEQFF
NA	TRBJ1-5	TRBV19	NA	TGTGCCAGTAGTATCGACACAGGGAATCAGCCCCAGCATTTT	CASSIDTGNQPQHF
NA	TRBJ1-2	TRBV27	NA	TGTGCCAGCAGTTTAAATTGGGGGGAAAACTATGGCTACACCTTC	CASSLNWGENYGYTF